These 4 T cell receptor beta chains share one sample of origin, sequenced in a study of CD8 T cells in Susac syndrome. Random hexamers primed reverse transcription of about 0.5 to 1 ug RNA. Each CDR3 protein gets one entry after TCRdb re-called the immunoSEQ multiplex PCR reads with MiXCR. The table shows about 180,000 distinct CDR3 sequences, with around 95% occurring only once. Specimen: CD8+ T cells from PBMCs. All receptors derive from a human donor with multiple sclerosis.

The chain employs TRBV9 and TRBJ2-3; 7 nucleotides agree with TRBD1. The CDR3 sequence is 16 residues long. J lost 2 bases, V lost 3 bases, and 9 bases had no gene match. From germline, CDR1 is SGDLS and CDR2 YYNGEE. The chain's CDR3 is CASSGHRDRDTDTQYF. The CDR3 bases are TGTGCCAGCAGCGGACACCGGGACAGAGACACAGATACGCAGTATTTT.

The rearrangement joins TRBV20-1 to TRBJ2-3, with TRBD1 matching over 10 bases. The V gene's germline CDR1 is DFQATT and CDR2 SNEGSKA (reference sequence). There are 14 residues in the CDR3. The junction had 6 bases not matched to a gene; V was cut back by 4 bases and J by 5 bases. The CDR3 coding sequence is TGCAGTGCTACCTCCGGACAGGGGGAAGATACGCAGTATTTT. This encodes CSATSGQGEDTQYF.

V gene TRBV7-6 combines with J gene TRBJ2-7; no definite D call. Germline values: CDR1 SGHVS, CDR2 FNYEAQ. The CDR3 is 15 residues long. Deletions cut 2 bases from V and 4 bases from J, with 15 bases between. CDR3 nucleotide sequence: TGTGCCAGCAGCTTAAAGCCAGCCCAAGGTTACGAGCAGTACTTC. Its protein is CASSLKPAQGYEQYF.

The chain is built from TRBV4-2 and TRBJ2-3; TRBD2 matches at 10 bases. CDR3 length: 17 residues. Germline V gene sequence: CDR1 LGHNA, CDR2 YNFKEQ. The ends lost 2 bases at V and 4 bases at J; junction bases unmatched: 9. In DNA form, the CDR3 reads TGTGCCAGCAGCCAATACACCGGGACTAGCGACCCAGATACGCAGTATTTT. Its translation is CASSQYTGTSDPDTQYF.